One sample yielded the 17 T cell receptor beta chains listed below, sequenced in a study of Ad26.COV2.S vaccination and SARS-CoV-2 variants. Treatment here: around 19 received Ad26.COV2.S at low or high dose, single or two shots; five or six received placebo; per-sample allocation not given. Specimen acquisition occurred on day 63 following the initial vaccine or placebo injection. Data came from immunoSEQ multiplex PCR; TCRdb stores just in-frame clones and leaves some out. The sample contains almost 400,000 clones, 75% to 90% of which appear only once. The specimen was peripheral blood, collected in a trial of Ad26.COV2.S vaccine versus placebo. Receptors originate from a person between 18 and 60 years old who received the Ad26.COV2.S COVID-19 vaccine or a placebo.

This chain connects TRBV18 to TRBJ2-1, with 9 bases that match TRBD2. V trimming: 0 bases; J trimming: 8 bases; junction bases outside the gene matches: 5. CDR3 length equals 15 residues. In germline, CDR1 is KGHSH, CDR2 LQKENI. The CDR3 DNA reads TGTGCCAGCTCACCACCGGCGGGAGGGCGCGATGAGCAGTTCTTC. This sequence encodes CASSPPAGGRDEQFF.

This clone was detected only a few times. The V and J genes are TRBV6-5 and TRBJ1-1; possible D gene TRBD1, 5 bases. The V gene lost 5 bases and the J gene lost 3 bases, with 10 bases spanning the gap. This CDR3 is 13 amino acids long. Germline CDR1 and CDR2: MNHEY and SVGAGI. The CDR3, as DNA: TGTGCCAGCAGTCCGGACACATACACTGAAGCTTTCTTT. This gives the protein CASSPDTYTEAFF.

The chain's CDR3 is CATSSTPITGELFF. CDR3 nucleotides: TGTGCCACCAGTTCTACACCGATCACCGGGGAGCTGTTTTTT. The chain carries TRBV15 and TRBJ2-2; no definite D call. Germline V lookup: CDR1 LNHNV, CDR2 YYDKDF (reference sequence). This CDR3 has 14 residues. V was clipped by 6 bases and J by 4 bases, with 12 bases between them.

Written as DNA, the CDR3 is TGTGCCAGCAGCTTACGACTAGCGGCCACCGGGGAGCTGTTTTTT. It is translated as CASSLRLAATGELFF. The chain couples TRBV7-8 to TRBJ2-2, with 9 bases aligning to TRBD2. Per germline, CDR1 SGHVS and CDR2 FQNEAQ. V trimming: 2 bases; J trimming: 4 bases; junction bases outside the gene matches: 2. This CDR3 region has 15 residues.

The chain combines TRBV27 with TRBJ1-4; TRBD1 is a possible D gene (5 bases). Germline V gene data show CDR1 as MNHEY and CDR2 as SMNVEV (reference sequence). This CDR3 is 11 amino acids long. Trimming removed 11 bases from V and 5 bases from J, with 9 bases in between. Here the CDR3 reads CASGRNEKLFF. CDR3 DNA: TGTGCCTCGGGACGGAATGAAAAACTGTTTTTT.

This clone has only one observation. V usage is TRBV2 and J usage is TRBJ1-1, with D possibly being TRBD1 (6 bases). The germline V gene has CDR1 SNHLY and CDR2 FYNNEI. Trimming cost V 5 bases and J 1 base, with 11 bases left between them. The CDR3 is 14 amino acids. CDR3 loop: CASSWEQGNTEAFF. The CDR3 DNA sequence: TGTGCCAGCAGTTGGGAACAGGGGAACACTGAAGCTTTCTTT.

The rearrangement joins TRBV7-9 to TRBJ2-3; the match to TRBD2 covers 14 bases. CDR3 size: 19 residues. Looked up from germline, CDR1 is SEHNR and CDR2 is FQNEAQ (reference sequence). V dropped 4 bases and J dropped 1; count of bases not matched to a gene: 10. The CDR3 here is CASSSIRRGLAGGTDTQYF. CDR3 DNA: TGTGCCAGCAGCTCCATACGAAGGGGACTAGCGGGAGGCACAGATACGCAGTATTTT.

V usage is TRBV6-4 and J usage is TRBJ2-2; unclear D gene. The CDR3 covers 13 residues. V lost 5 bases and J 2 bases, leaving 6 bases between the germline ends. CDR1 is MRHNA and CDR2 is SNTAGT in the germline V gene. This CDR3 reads CASSSRNTGELFF. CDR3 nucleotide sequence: TGTGCCAGCAGTTCGCGTAACACCGGGGAGCTGTTTTTT.

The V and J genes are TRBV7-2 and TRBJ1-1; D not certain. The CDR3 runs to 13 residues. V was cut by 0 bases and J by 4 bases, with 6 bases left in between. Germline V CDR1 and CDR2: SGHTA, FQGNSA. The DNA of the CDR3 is TGTGCCAGCAGCTTAGCCCTCCCCACTGAAGCTTTCTTT. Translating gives CASSLALPTEAFF.

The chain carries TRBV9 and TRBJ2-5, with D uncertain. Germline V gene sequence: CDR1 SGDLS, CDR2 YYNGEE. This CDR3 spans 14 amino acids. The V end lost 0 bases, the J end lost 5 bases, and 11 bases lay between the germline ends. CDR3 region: CASSVEPVGETQYF. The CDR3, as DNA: TGTGCCAGCAGCGTAGAACCAGTGGGGGAGACCCAGTACTTC.

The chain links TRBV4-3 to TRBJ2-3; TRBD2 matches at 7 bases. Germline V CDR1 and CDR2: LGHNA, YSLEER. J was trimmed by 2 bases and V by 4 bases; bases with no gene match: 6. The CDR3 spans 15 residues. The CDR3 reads CASSPTGRNTDTQYF. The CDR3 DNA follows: TGCGCCAGCAGCCCCACCGGGAGGAACACAGATACGCAGTATTTT.

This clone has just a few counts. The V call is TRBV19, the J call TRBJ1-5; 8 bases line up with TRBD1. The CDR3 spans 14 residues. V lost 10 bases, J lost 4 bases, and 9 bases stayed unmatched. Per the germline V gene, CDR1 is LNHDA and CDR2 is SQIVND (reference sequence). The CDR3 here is CATSQGAGNQPQHF. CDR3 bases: TGTGCCACCTCTCAGGGGGCGGGTAATCAGCCCCAGCATTTT.

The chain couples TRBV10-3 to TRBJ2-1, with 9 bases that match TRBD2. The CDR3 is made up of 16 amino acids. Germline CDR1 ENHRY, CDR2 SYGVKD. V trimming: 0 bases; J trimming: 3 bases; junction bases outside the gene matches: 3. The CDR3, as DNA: TGTGCCATCAGTGAGTCAGGGACTAGCAACTACAATGAGCAGTTCTTC. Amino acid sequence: CAISESGTSNYNEQFF.

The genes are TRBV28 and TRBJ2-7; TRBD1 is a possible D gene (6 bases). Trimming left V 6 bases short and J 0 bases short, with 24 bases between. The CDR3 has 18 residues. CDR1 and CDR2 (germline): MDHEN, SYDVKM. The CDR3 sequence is CASSHLDSGIPSSYEQYF. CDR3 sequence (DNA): TGTGCCAGCAGCCACTTGGACAGTGGAATACCGAGCTCCTACGAGCAGTACTTC.

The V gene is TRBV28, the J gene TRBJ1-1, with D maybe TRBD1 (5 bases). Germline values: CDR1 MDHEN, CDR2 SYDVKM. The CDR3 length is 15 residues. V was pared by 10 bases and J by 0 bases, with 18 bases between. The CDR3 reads CATIPGDSMNTEAFF. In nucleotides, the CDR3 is TGTGCCACAATCCCGGGGGATTCAATGAACACTGAAGCTTTCTTT.

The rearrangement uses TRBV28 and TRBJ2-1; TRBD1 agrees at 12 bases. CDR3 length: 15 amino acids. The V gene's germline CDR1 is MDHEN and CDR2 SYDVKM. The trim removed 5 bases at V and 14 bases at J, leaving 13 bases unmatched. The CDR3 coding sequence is TGTGCCAGCAGTACCGGGACAGGGGGCGCCAAGGTAAAGTTCTTC. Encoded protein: CASSTGTGGAKVKFF.

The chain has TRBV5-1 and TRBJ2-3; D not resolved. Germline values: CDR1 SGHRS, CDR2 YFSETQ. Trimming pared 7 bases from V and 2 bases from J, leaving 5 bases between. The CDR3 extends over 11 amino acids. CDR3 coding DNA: TGCGCCAGCGGCTCCACAGATACGCAGTATTTT. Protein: CASGSTDTQYF.